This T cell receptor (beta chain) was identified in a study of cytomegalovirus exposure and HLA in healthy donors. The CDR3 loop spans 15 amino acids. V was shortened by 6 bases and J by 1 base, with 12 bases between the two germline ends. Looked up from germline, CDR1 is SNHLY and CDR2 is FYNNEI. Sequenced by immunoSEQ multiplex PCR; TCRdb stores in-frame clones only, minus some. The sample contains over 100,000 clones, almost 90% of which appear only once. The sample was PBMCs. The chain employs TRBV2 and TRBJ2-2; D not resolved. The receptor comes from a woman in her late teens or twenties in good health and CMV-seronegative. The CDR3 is CASSDPRGNTGELFF. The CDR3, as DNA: TGTGCCAGCAGCGACCCCAGAGGGAACACCGGGGAGCTGTTTTTT.